This T cell receptor (beta chain) is drawn from a study of OX40 agonist ivuxolimab in advanced cancers. General observations from the study: Certain nonresponding patients likewise had low normalized T-cell clonal expansion. At 0.1 to 3.0 mg/kg and by week 6, CD4+ and CD8+ T cells in the blood had expanded clonally. CD4+ T cells averaged fewer expanded clones than CD8+ T cells.

Trimming at V came to 6 bases and at J to 6 bases, leaving 8 bases not matched to a gene. Germline-derived CDR1 and CDR2 are MNHNY and SVGAGI (reference sequence). The CDR3 sequence is 15 residues long. A word on this clone: Its antigen remains unknown.

The method was immunoSEQ multiplex PCR; TCRdb's version includes in-frame clones alone and lacks a portion of them. The table shows 80,000 to 100,000 clones, with roughly 87% occurring only once. This specimen consisted of CD4+ or CD8+ T cells sorted from blood, obtained in a trial of the OX40 agonist ivuxolimab. The TCR originated in an adult with an advanced solid tumor such as melanoma, head and neck, liver or kidney cancer. The chain combines TRBV6-6 with TRBJ1-1; the match to TRBD1 covers 12 bases. In DNA form, the CDR3 reads TGTGCCAGCAGAAAGCGGGACAGGGGGCAACCTGAAGCTTTCTTT. Residues: CASRKRDRGQPEAFF.